These 2 T cell receptor beta chains originate from one sample sequenced in a study of graft-versus-host responses after intestinal transplantation (dated by TCRdb to the early 2020s). Antigen specificity for these receptors is unknown. The time point label on this specimen signifies: cells obtained before transplantation from donor or recipient. Libraries came from the immunoSEQ multiplex PCR assay. What TCRdb holds here is the immuneACCESS table cut down to in-frame rearrangements. Part of the clones is not present; checked against another copy, under half of the missing clones reflect an unresolved V gene, and the others are unexplained. Counted in this sample were 98,000 or so clones; roughly 87% of them appeared once. The ten largest clones capture over 0.7% of the sample. Sequencing was performed on unstimulated CD4+ T cells sorted from spleen or lymph node cells, taken before intestinal transplant. The receptor source for this set is a human donor who received an intestinal transplant.

The V and J genes are TRBV10-3 and TRBJ1-1, with 7 nucleotides matching TRBD1. The J segment lost 6 bases and the V segment lost 0 bases, leaving 7 bases of the junction unmatched. The CDR3 sequence is 15 residues long. The germline V gene encodes CDR1 ENHRY and CDR2 SYGVKD. The CDR3 DNA follows: TGTGCCATCAGTGAGTCGACAGGGTCCGCGCCTGAAGCTTTCTTT. Protein product: CAISESTGSAPEAFF.

The chain combines TRBV27 with TRBJ2-1; 11 bases are shared with TRBD1. CDR1 and CDR2 (germline): MNHEY, SMNVEV (reference sequence). The CDR3 has 14 amino acids. The junction had 2 bases not matched to a gene; V was cut back by 5 bases and J by 5 bases. CDR3 in amino acids: CASSKDRGHNEQFF. In DNA, the CDR3 is TGTGCCAGCAGTAAGGACAGGGGGCACAATGAGCAGTTCTTC.